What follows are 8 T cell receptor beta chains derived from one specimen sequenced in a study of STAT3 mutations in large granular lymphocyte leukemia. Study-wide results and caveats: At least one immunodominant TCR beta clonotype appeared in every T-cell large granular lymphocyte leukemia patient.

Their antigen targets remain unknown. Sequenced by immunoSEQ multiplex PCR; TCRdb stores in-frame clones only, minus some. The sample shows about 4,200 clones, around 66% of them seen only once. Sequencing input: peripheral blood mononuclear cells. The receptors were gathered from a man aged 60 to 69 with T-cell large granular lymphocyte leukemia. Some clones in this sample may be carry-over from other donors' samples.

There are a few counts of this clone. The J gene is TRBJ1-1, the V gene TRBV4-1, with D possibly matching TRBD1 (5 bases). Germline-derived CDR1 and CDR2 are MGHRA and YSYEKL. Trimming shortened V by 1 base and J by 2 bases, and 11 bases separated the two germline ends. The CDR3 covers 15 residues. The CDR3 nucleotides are TGCGCCAGCAGCCAAGGACAGCCGGGTAACACTGAAGCTTTCTTT. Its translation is CASSQGQPGNTEAFF.

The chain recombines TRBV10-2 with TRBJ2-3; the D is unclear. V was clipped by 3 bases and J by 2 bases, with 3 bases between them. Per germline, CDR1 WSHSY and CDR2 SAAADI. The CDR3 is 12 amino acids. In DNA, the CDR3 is TGCGCCAGCAGTGAACTCACAGATACGCAGTATTTT. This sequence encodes CASSELTDTQYF.

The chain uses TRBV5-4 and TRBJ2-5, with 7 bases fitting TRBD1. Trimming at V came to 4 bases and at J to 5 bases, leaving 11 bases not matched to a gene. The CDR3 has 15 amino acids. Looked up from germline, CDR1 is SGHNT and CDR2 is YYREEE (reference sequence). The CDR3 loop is CASSPRQGKEETQYF. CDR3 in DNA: TGTGCCAGCAGCCCGAGACAGGGAAAAGAGGAGACCCAGTACTTC.

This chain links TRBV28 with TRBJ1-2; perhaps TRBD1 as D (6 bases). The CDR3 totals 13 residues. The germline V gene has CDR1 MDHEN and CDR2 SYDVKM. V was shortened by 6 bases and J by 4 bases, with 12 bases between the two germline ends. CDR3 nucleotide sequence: TGTGCCAGCAGCGGCGGGACAATCTATGGCTACACCTTC. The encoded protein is CASSGGTIYGYTF.

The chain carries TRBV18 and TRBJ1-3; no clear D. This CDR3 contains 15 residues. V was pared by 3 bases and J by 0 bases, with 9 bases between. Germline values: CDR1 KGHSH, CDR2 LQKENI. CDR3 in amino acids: CASSPQLGSGNTIYF. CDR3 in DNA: TGTGCCAGCTCACCCCAGTTGGGCTCTGGAAACACCATATATTTT.

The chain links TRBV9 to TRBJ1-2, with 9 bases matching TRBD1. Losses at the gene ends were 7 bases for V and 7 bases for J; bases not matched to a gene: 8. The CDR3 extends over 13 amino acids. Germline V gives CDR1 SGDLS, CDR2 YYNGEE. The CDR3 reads CASSLTGGIGYTF. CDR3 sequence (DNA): TGTGCCAGCTCTCTCACAGGGGGCATTGGCTACACCTTC.

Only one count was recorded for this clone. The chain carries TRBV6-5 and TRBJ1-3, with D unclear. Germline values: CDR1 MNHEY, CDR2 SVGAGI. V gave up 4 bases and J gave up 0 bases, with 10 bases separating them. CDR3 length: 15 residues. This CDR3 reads CASSSSVSSGNTIYF. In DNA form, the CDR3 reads TGTGCCAGCAGTTCGTCCGTAAGCTCTGGAAACACCATATATTTT.

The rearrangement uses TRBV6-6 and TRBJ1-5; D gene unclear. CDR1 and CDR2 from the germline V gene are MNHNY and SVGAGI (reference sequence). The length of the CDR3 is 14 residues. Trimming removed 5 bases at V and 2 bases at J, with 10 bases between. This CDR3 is CASSPWGGNQPQHF. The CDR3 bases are TGTGCCAGCAGTCCCTGGGGAGGCAATCAGCCCCAGCATTTT.